Listed below are T cell receptor beta chains from one sample, sequenced in a study of T cell changes during pregnancy in multiple sclerosis. The repertoire was sequenced with immunoSEQ multiplex PCR; TCRdb's copy has only in-frame clones and lacks some. The sample holds approximately 74,000 clones, approximately 92% seen once. Sequencing used peripheral blood, obtained before pregnancy. Receptor source: a female donor with multiple sclerosis, enrolled in a pregnancy study. The CDR3 runs from the conserved cysteine through the conserved F or W. D genes are given only for firm matches. Size values are once, few and many counts, or a class for expanded clones, and some rows have none.

v_gene	abundance	j_gene	d_gene	CDR3aa	CDR3nt
TRBV5-1	NA	TRBJ2-1	NA	CASSLGLSSYNEQFF	TGCGCCAGCAGCCTGGGACTGAGCTCCTACAATGAGCAGTTCTTC
TRBV27	NA	TRBJ1-1	TRBD1	CASSFKDRGFGLNTEAFF	TGTGCCAGCAGTTTCAAAGACAGGGGGTTTGGATTGAACACTGAAGCTTTCTTT
TRBV29-1	NA	TRBJ2-3	NA	CSVETGRDTQYF	TGCAGCGTGGAAACTGGGAGGGATACGCAGTATTTT
TRBV27	NA	TRBJ1-2	TRBD1	CASSSPIRDRVTFYTF	TGTGCCAGCAGTTCACCCATCCGGGACAGGGTAACTTTCTACACCTTC
TRBV18	NA	TRBJ2-4	NA	CASSWGEENIQYF	TGTGCCAGCTCATGGGGGGAGGAAAACATTCAGTACTTC
TRBV28	NA	TRBJ2-7	TRBD1	CASSFPGQYAGQYF	TGTGCCAGCAGTTTCCCGGGACAGTACGCCGGGCAGTACTTC
TRBV9	NA	TRBJ2-3	TRBD2	CASSVPSLAGLTDTQYF	TGTGCCAGCAGCGTACCGAGCCTAGCGGGCCTCACAGATACGCAGTATTTT
TRBV7-2	NA	TRBJ2-3	NA	CASSSRQLTDTQYF	TGTGCCAGCAGCTCACGACAGCTCACAGATACGCAGTATTTT
TRBV11-3	NA	TRBJ2-3	TRBD2	CASSQTGTSVAQYF	TGTGCCAGCAGCCAAACCGGGACTAGCGTTGCGCAGTATTTT
TRBV25-1	NA	TRBJ2-2	NA	CASSESRDTGELFF	TGTGCCAGCAGTGAATCCAGGGACACCGGGGAGCTGTTTTTT
TRBV19	NA	TRBJ2-1	NA	CASSMAGILVSNEQFF	TGTGCCAGTAGTATGGCTGGAATCCTAGTCTCCAATGAGCAGTTCTTC
TRBV28	NA	TRBJ2-5	TRBD1	CASSPLDRGETQYF	TGTGCCAGCAGTCCGTTGGACAGGGGTGAGACCCAGTACTTC
TRBV7-2	NA	TRBJ2-1	NA	CASSLGAQVNEQFF	TGTGCCAGCAGCTTGGGGGCCCAGGTGAATGAGCAGTTCTTC
TRBV13	NA	TRBJ2-3	TRBD1	CASSFRGHADTQYF	TGTGCCAGCAGCTTCAGGGGGCACGCAGATACGCAGTATTTT
TRBV7-9	NA	TRBJ1-1	NA	CASSLRGADTEAFF	TGTGCCAGCAGCTTACGGGGGGCGGACACTGAAGCTTTCTTT
TRBV2	NA	TRBJ2-1	TRBD2	CASSWTSGSNEQFF	TGTGCCAGCAGCTGGACTAGCGGGAGCAATGAGCAGTTCTTC
TRBV2	NA	TRBJ2-7	NA	CASSGRASYEQYF	TGTGCCAGCAGTGGCAGGGCCTCGTACGAGCAGTACTTC
TRBV9	NA	TRBJ2-5	NA	CASSDGGVRVTQYF	TGTGCCAGCAGCGATGGCGGTGTGAGGGTGACCCAGTACTTC
TRBV25-1	NA	TRBJ2-3	NA	CASSEAASGTDTQYF	TGTGCCAGCAGTGAAGCGGCGTCTGGCACAGATACGCAGTATTTT
TRBV28	NA	TRBJ1-2	TRBD1	CASRIRDRRVHGYTF	TGTGCCAGCAGGATCCGGGACAGGAGGGTACATGGCTACACCTTC
TRBV7-3	NA	TRBJ2-3	TRBD2	CASSRGGTDTQYF	TGTGCCAGCAGCCGGGGGGGCACAGATACGCAGTATTTT
TRBV14	NA	TRBJ2-2	TRBD1	CASSRMTGANTGELFF	TGTGCCAGCAGCCGAATGACAGGGGCAAACACCGGGGAGCTGTTTTTT
TRBV29-1	NA	TRBJ1-1	TRBD1	CSVVRGGQGDTEAFF	TGCAGCGTTGTCCGCGGAGGACAGGGCGACACTGAAGCTTTCTTT
TRBV4-2	medium-sized	TRBJ2-1	TRBD2	CASSQDRMWDYIYNEQFF	TGTGCCAGCAGCCAAGATAGAATGTGGGACTACATATACAATGAGCAGTTCTTC
TRBV7-6	NA	TRBJ2-2	TRBD2	CASSLRQREGPSGELFF	TGTGCCAGCAGCTTACGGCAGCGGGAGGGCCCCTCGGGGGAGCTGTTTTTT
TRBV7-9	NA	TRBJ1-4	NA	CASGAGSLVGEKLFF	TGTGCCAGCGGGGCAGGTTCGCTCGTGGGTGAAAAACTGTTTTTT